This T cell receptor (beta chain) emerged from a study of CD8+CD57+ T cells in acquired aplastic anemia. Study details: Sorted CD4+ and CD8+ cells gave a mean 3.2 ug DNA, range about 0.2 to 27.4 ug.

V lost 0 bases and J 2 bases, leaving 9 bases between the germline ends. CDR3 length: 15 residues. The germline CDR1 and CDR2 sequences are SGDLS and YYNGEE. Only patients with CD8+CD57+ cell expansion on flow cytometry were chosen for sequencing. The template used for profiling TCR beta VDJ and CDR3 was genomic DNA. TCRdb re-called the reads with MiXCR, one entry per CDR3 protein. This sample has about 180,000 distinct CDR3 sequences; around 50% occur once, and the top ten carry 10% to 15%. This clonotype was picked up many times. The chain links TRBV9 to TRBJ1-3; possibly TRBD1 for D (5 bases). This TCR was sampled from a human donor with aplastic anemia. Sequenced sample: sorted CD4+, CD8+, or CD8+CD57+ T cells (not recorded which) from PBMCs. The CDR3 sequence is CASSVASRAGNTIYF. In nucleotides, the CDR3 is TGTGCCAGCAGCGTAGCGTCCAGGGCTGGAAACACCATATATTTT.